These 20 T cell receptor beta chains originate from one sample sequenced in a study of blood T cells in healthy people across ages. The second PCR ran about 7 to 12 cycles with a sample-barcoded 5' primer and J-beta primers. TCRdb independently ran MiXCR on the 5' RACE reads; one entry per CDR3 protein. The table includes about 800,000 distinct CDR3 sequences, 20% to 30% detected once. A further study also used this sample, focusing on T cells of mothers and their children.

The specimen sequenced was blood. These receptors originate from a boy between 5 and 17 years old in good health.

This chain uses TRBV7-2 with TRBJ1-3; 11 bases fit TRBD1. The CDR3 loop spans 16 amino acids. The trim removed 3 bases at V and 1 base at J, leaving 2 bases unmatched. Germline-derived CDR1 and CDR2 are SGHTA and FQGNSA. The CDR3 here is CASSFGTGGSGNTIYF. The CDR3 DNA reads as TGTGCCAGCAGCTTTGGGACAGGGGGGTCTGGAAACACCATATATTTT.

This clonotype was seen a few times. This chain connects TRBV5-1 to TRBJ2-7; D is perhaps TRBD1 (5 bases). The CDR3 loop spans 14 amino acids. Germline loops: CDR1 SGHRS, CDR2 YFSETQ. The germline V and J ends were trimmed by 4 bases and 4 bases, with 15 bases remaining between them. This CDR3 reads CASSTDISQYEQYF. DNA for the CDR3: TGCGCCAGCAGCACGGACATTTCACAGTACGAGCAGTACTTC.

The chain links TRBV27 to TRBJ1-6; 7 bases map to TRBD1. This CDR3 is built from 13 residues. With 6 bases clipped from V and 4 bases from J, the junction kept 0 bases outside the gene matches. Germline loops: CDR1 MNHEY, CDR2 SMNVEV (reference sequence). The CDR3 region has the DNA TGTGCCAGCAGGGGACAGTATAATTCACCCCTCCACTTT. Protein product: CASRGQYNSPLHF.

The chain carries TRBV29-1 and TRBJ2-1; D is possibly TRBD2 (5 bases). This CDR3 contains 13 residues. Between the trimmed V and J ends, which lost 7 bases and 4 bases, there was a span of 14 bases. The germline V gene encodes CDR1 SQVTM and CDR2 ANQGSEA. The CDR3 DNA sequence: TGCAGCGGACGAGCGGATGATTACAATGAGCAGTTCTTC. Translating it yields CSGRADDYNEQFF.

The V and J genes are TRBV21-1 and TRBJ2-1; the table's D call TRBD2 went unverified against the DNA. The J call may be wrong; the DNA end is better matched by TRBJ2-7. TRBV21-1 is classified as a pseudogene. This CDR3 region has 17 residues. CDR3 bases: TGTGCCAGCAGCAAAGCTCCGGGAGGGTGGCGAGGTTACGAGCAGTACTTC. Its protein is CASSKAPGGWRGYEQYF.

The V gene is TRBV7-2, the J gene TRBJ1-2; D possibly corresponds to TRBD1 (5 bases). The CDR3 covers 11 residues. Germline CDR1 reads SGHTA; CDR2 reads FQGNSA. Trimming cost V 9 bases and J 8 bases, with 13 bases left between them. CDR3 DNA: TGTGCCAGGGGGGACGTTAAGGGCTACACCTTC. Encoded protein: CARGDVKGYTF.

The chain couples TRBV3-1 to TRBJ2-5; D is ambiguous. V was cut by 1 base and J by 14 bases, with 14 bases left in between. Per germline, CDR1 LGHDT and CDR2 YNNKEL (reference sequence). The length of the CDR3 is 12 residues. CDR3 sequence (DNA): TGTGCCAGCAGCCAAGGTGGTCTACTTCTTTACTTC. It specifies CASSQGGLLLYF.

The rearrangement links TRBV7-2 to TRBJ2-7; 13 nucleotides agree with TRBD2. The J call may be mistaken, given a closer DNA end match to TRBJ2-1. Germline CDR1 reads SGHTA; CDR2 reads FQGNSA. This CDR3 is built from 15 residues. The CDR3 region has the DNA TGTGCCAGCAGCTTATACGGGACTAGCGGGGCGGAGCAGTTCTTC. Translation gives CASSLYGTSGAEQFF.

V is TRBV19 and J is TRBJ1-1; TRBD1 matches 8 bases. The CDR3 loop spans 14 amino acids. CDR1 is LNHDA and CDR2 is SQIVND in the germline V gene (reference sequence). The J segment lost 2 bases and the V segment lost 7 bases, leaving 6 bases of the junction unmatched. CDR3 loop: CASIPGQENTEAFF. The DNA of the CDR3 is TGTGCCAGTATTCCGGGACAGGAAAACACTGAAGCTTTCTTT.

This clonotype was counted a few times. At one end, the junction sequence differs from germline, possibly due to a read error. The chain links TRBV7-7 to TRBJ2-3; 7 bases match TRBD2. The germline gives CDR1 SSHAT, CDR2 FNYEAQ (reference sequence). The CDR3 extends over 15 amino acids. This CDR3 reads CASSLLGLPTDTQYF. In DNA, the CDR3 is TGTGCTAGCAGCTTATTGGGACTACCGACAGATACGCAGTATTTT.

In this sample, this clonotype turned up a few times. The gene calls are TRBV3-1 and TRBJ1-1, with D perhaps matching TRBD1 (5 bases). The CDR3 spans 16 residues. Germline V gene lookup returns CDR1 LGHDT and CDR2 YNNKEL (reference sequence). Trimming left V 3 bases short and J 0 bases short, with 14 bases between. For the CDR3, the DNA is TGTGCCAGCAGCCAGCCTAAAGACAGCTTGAACACTGAAGCTTTCTTT. Residues: CASSQPKDSLNTEAFF.

The chain recombines TRBV10-2 with TRBJ2-5; D is perhaps TRBD2 (7 bases). The J call is in doubt because the DNA end fits TRBJ2-7 better. This CDR3 spans 12 amino acids. Germline CDR1 is WSHSY and CDR2 is SAAADI. The CDR3 loop reads CAISKGGVEQYF. In DNA form, the CDR3 reads TGCGCCATCTCCAAGGGGGGGGTCGAGCAGTACTTC.

The rearrangement links TRBV7-2 to TRBJ1-2, with 10 positions matching TRBD1. This CDR3 comprises 16 residues. Germline V gene sequence: CDR1 SGHTA, CDR2 FQGNSA. The V gene end was trimmed by 2 bases and the J gene end by 4 bases; junction bases not matched to a gene: 7. This chain's CDR3 is CASSLSDRGLAYGYTF. The CDR3, as DNA: TGTGCCAGCAGCTTATCCGACAGGGGGCTCGCCTATGGCTACACCTTC.

In this sample, this clonotype turned up once. The chain joins TRBV20-1 to TRBJ2-1, with TRBD2 matching 8 bases. J lost 9 bases, V lost 3 bases, and 16 bases had no gene match. This CDR3 contains 16 residues. Germline CDR1 reads DFQATT; CDR2 reads SNEGSKA (reference sequence). The CDR3 here is CSASDPTSALWVEQFF. CDR3 sequence (DNA): TGCAGTGCTAGTGACCCGACTAGCGCCCTTTGGGTTGAGCAGTTCTTC.

To note about this clonotype: One end of the junction varies from germline; a read error may be responsible. The chain is built from TRBV7-2 and TRBJ1-2, with D tentatively TRBD1 (5 bases). The CDR3 runs 11 residues. CDR1 and CDR2 (germline): SGHTA, FQGNSA. This chain's CDR3 is CASSLEGPGIF. As DNA, the CDR3 is TGTGCCAGCAGCTTAGAGGGGCCGGGGATCTTC.

A few counts support this clonotype. The rearrangement links TRBV5-1 to TRBJ2-7; D perhaps matches TRBD1 (6 bases). The ends were cut back, 0 bases at V and 4 bases at J, with 11 bases in the middle. The CDR3 is 14 amino acids. Germline V gene sequence: CDR1 SGHRS, CDR2 YFSETQ. DNA of the CDR3: TGCGCCAGCAGCTTGGAGTGGCAGGGGTACGAGCAGTACTTC. Its translation: CASSLEWQGYEQYF.

J is TRBJ1-4 and V is TRBV29-1; no firm D call. This CDR3 spans 14 amino acids. CDR1 is SQVTM and CDR2 is ANQGSEA in the germline V gene. V lost 1 base to trimming and J lost 3 bases, with 9 bases between them. The CDR3 sequence: CSVEGKGPNEKLFF. The DNA of the CDR3 is TGCAGCGTTGAAGGGAAAGGGCCTAATGAAAAACTGTTTTTT.

This clonotype was found a few times. This chain connects TRBV2 to TRBJ2-4, with D tentatively TRBD2 (6 bases). The V gene's germline CDR1 is SNHLY and CDR2 FYNNEI. This CDR3 contains 14 residues. V was trimmed by 11 bases and J by 1 base, leaving 15 bases between them. The CDR3 region is CAHKEGEAKNIQYF. In DNA, the CDR3 is TGTGCCCACAAGGAGGGTGAGGCCAAAAACATTCAGTACTTC. The variable domain in full, with the rest retrieved from reference TRBV2 and TRBJ2-4, is EPEVTQTPSHQVTQMGQEVILRCVPISNHLYFYWYRQILGQKVEFLVSFYNNEISEKSEIFDDQFSVERPDGSNFTLKIRSTKLEDSAMYFCAHKEGEAKNIQYFGAGTRLSVL.

The V gene is TRBV7-3, the J gene TRBJ1-2; D is unclear. V lost 4 bases to trimming and J lost 8 bases, with 14 bases between them. CDR1 is SGHTA, CDR2 FQGTGA, per germline. The CDR3 is 13 residues long. The CDR3 is CASSSEEEAGYTF. As DNA, the CDR3 is TGTGCCAGCAGCTCAGAGGAGGAAGCCGGCTACACCTTC.

This clonotype has more than one count but fewer than ten. The chain carries TRBV7-2 and TRBJ2-1; TRBD1 matches at 7 bases. Germline CDR1 SGHTA, CDR2 FQGNSA. The V segment lost 4 bases and the J segment 6 bases; nucleotides outside the gene matches: 12. The CDR3 sequence is 16 residues long. The CDR3 DNA is TGTGCCAGCAGCTCCACAGGGGCCCAAAGGGGCAATGAGCAGTTCTTC. It yields the protein CASSSTGAQRGNEQFF.